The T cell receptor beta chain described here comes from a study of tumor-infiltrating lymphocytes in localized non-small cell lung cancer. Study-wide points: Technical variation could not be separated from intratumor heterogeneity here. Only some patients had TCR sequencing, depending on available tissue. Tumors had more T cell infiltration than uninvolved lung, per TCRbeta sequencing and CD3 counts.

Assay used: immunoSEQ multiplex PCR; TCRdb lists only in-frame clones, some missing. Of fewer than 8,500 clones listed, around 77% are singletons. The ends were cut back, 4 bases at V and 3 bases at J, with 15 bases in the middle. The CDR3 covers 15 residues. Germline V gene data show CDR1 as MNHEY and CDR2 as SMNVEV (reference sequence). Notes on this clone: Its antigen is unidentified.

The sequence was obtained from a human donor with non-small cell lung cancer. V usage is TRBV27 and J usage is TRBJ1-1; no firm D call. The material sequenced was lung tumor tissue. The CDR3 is CASSSLAAGDTEAFF. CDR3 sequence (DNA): TGTGCCAGCAGTTCCCTGGCGGCGGGAGACACTGAAGCTTTCTTT.